This note documents a single T cell receptor beta chain sequence. The antigen remains unidentified. The data derive from a study of a mutant IDH1 vaccine in newly diagnosed glioma. Study details: The initiation of vaccination occurred 4-6 weeks after radiotherapy alone, or with temozolomide cycles. Treated patients had a mean age of 40.4 years and an approximately 62% male, 37.5% female split. Patients arrived already treated with radiotherapy, temozolomide, or both, most having had both.

Sequencing was performed with immunoSEQ multiplex PCR; in TCRdb, only in-frame clones are kept and a portion is missing. This table holds about 38,000 clones, approximately 78% found once. Described time point: week 5, during vaccination. The vaccine gave 300 ug of a 20-mer mutant IDH1 peptide subcutaneously per dose. Trimming pared 4 bases from V and 7 bases from J, leaving 13 bases between. The length of the CDR3 is 13 residues. Germline V gene sequence: CDR1 SQVTM, CDR2 ANQGSEA. General observations from the study: A vaccine-induced immune response developed in around 92% of the patients.

The TCR comes from a man aged 40-49 years with glioma. V and J are TRBV29-1 and TRBJ1-4; perhaps TRBD1 as D (5 bases). Sequenced material: PBMCs, taken from a glioma patient whose treatment included an IDH1 peptide vaccine. The CDR3 sequence: CSVGGGSSEKLFF. The CDR3 nucleotides read TGCAGCGTTGGGGGGGGTTCGAGTGAAAAACTGTTTTTT.